This TCR beta chain was sequenced during a study of T cells in Graves' hyperthyroidism and ophthalmopathy. General study points: A 13 V-J model separated ophthalmopathy from stable hyperthyroidism. Appearing also in blood were most of the thyroid clonotypes expanded above 0.001.

Only a few counts were recorded for this clonotype. Its target is unknown. This CDR3 contains 16 residues. Germline trimming cut 5 bases from V and 2 bases from J; bases unmatched to any gene: 9. Germline assignment: CDR1 SGHVS and CDR2 FNYEAQ. Patients with uncontrolled infections, other autoimmune diseases, pregnancy or lactation were excluded. Roughly 9.1 ml of fresh peripheral blood supplied the PBMCs. Template material for amplifying TCR beta CDR3 regions consisted of RNA transcripts. First-round RT-PCR of the TCR CDR3 relied on the HTBI primer set. TCRdb passed the multiplex PCR reads through MiXCR, listing each CDR3 protein once. Of 700,000 or so distinct CDR3 sequences in the sample, more than 14% were seen once.

The source of this sequence is a woman aged 45-60 years with Graves' ophthalmopathy. This chain uses TRBV7-6 with TRBJ2-3; 8 nucleotides match TRBD2. The sequencing input was blood. The CDR3 loop reads CASSQLAGSITDTQYF. In DNA, the CDR3 is TGTGCCAGCAGCCAGTTAGCGGGGTCGATCACAGATACGCAGTATTTT.